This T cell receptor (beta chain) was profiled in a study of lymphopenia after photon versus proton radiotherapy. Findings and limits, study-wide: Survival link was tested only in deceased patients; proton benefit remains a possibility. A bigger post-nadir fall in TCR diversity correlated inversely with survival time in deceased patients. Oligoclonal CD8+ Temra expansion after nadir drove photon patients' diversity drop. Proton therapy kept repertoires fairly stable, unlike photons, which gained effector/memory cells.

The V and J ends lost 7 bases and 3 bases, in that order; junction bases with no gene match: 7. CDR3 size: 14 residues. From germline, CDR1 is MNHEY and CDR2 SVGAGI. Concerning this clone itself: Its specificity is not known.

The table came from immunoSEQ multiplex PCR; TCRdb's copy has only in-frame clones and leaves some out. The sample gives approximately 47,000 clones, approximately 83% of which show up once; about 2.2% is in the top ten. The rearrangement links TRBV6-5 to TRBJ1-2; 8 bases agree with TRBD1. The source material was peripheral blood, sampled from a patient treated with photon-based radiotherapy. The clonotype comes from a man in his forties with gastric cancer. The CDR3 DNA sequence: TGTGCCAGCAAAACTGACAGGGGAGACTATGGCTACACCTTC. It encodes CASKTDRGDYGYTF.